The 32 T cell receptor beta chains in this list originate from one sample, sequenced in a study of cytomegalovirus exposure and HLA in healthy donors. TCRdb's table, derived via immunoSEQ multiplex PCR, lists solely in-frame clones and lacks some. In the table there are 100,000 to 150,000 clones, 90% to 97% of which are singletons. The sample taken for sequencing was PBMCs. Source of these receptors: a young man in good health and CMV-seronegative.

J is TRBJ2-2 and V is TRBV7-2; 10 bases map to TRBD2. Unmatched junction bases numbered 1, after V lost 3 bases and J lost 6 bases. Germline V lookup: CDR1 SGHTA, CDR2 FQGNSA. The CDR3 contains 14 residues. CDR3 DNA sequence: TGTGCCAGCAGCTTTGGGACTAGCGCCGGGGAGCTGTTTTTT. Protein: CASSFGTSAGELFF.

The chain links TRBV2 to TRBJ1-1; D may be TRBD1 (6 bases). The CDR3 covers 16 residues. Trimming stripped 3 bases from V and 0 bases from J, with 14 bases between. CDR1 is SNHLY and CDR2 is FYNNEI in the germline V gene. The CDR3 bases are TGTGCCAGCAGTGACTCAAGGACAGCCTTGAACACTGAAGCTTTCTTT. Protein sequence: CASSDSRTALNTEAFF.

This chain links TRBV30 with TRBJ2-2, with a possible D match to TRBD2 (6 bases). Looked up from germline, CDR1 is GTSNPN and CDR2 is SVGIG (reference sequence). Trimming shortened V by 2 bases and J by 12 bases, and 22 bases separated the two germline ends. The CDR3 sequence is 15 residues long. The CDR3 coding sequence is TGTGCCTGGAGTTCCAGCAGATGGGGAGGAGGTCAGCTGTTTTTT. It yields the protein CAWSSSRWGGGQLFF. Combining the CDR3 with reference TRBV30 and TRBJ2-2 gives the whole variable domain SQTIHQWPATLVQPVGSPLSLECTVEGTSNPNLYWYRQAAGRGLQLLFYSVGIGQISSEVPQNLSASRPQDRQFILSSKKLLLSDSGFYLCAWSSSRWGGGQLFFGEGSRLTVL.

V and J are TRBV30 and TRBJ2-1, with TRBD2 matching 10 bases. V gave up 1 base and J gave up 5 bases; unmatched junction bases: 5. The CDR3 runs 15 residues. CDR1 is GTSNPN and CDR2 is SVGIG in the germline V gene (reference sequence). CDR3 nucleotide sequence: TGTGCCTGGAGTGGTGGACTAGCGGTTGACAATGAGCAGTTCTTC. Translating gives CAWSGGLAVDNEQFF.

The chain couples TRBV15 to TRBJ1-2; D perhaps matches TRBD1 (5 bases). The V gene's germline CDR1 is LNHNV and CDR2 YYDKDF (reference sequence). The CDR3 is 14 amino acids. V was trimmed by 5 bases and J by 6 bases, leaving 16 bases between them. CDR3 in amino acids: CATSPAGPRDGYTF. As DNA, the CDR3 is TGTGCCACCAGCCCGGCGGGGCCCCGGGATGGCTACACCTTC. Filled out from reference TRBV15 and TRBJ1-2, the complete variable domain reads DAMVIQNPRYQVTQFGKPVTLSCSQTLNHNVMYWYQQKSSQAPKLLFHYYDKDFNNEADTPDNFQSRRPNTSFCFLDIRSPGLGDTAMYLCATSPAGPRDGYTFGSGTRLTVV.

The genes are TRBV6-6 and TRBJ2-7; TRBD1 might be the D (5 bases). CDR1 and CDR2 from the germline V gene are MNHNY and SVGAGI (reference sequence). This CDR3 is 13 amino acids long. Trimming took off 8 bases at V and 6 bases at J, with 17 bases between the two ends. The CDR3 sequence: CASSTGGGVEQYF. CDR3 bases: TGTGCCAGCTCCACAGGCGGCGGAGTCGAGCAGTACTTC.

This clone was seen just once. The genes are TRBV7-9 and TRBJ2-7, with a weak D call TRBD1 (5 bases). Germline assignment: CDR1 SEHNR and CDR2 FQNEAQ (reference sequence). The germline V and J ends were trimmed by 1 base and 1 base, with 8 bases remaining between them. The CDR3 has 14 residues. The CDR3 loop is CASSLGPGSYEQYF. The CDR3, as DNA: TGTGCCAGCAGCTTAGGACCAGGGTCCTACGAGCAGTACTTC.

This chain connects TRBV30 to TRBJ1-5; 10 positions match TRBD1. In germline, CDR1 is GTSNPN, CDR2 SVGIG (reference sequence). The ends lost 0 bases at V and 1 base at J; junction bases unmatched: 9. This CDR3 region has 18 residues. The CDR3 region has the DNA TGTGCCTGGAGTGTGAGGGACAGGGGAAGACGGAGCAATCAGCCCCAGCATTTT. Protein product: CAWSVRDRGRRSNQPQHF.

V usage is TRBV27 and J usage is TRBJ2-7; tentatively, D is TRBD1 (5 bases). V lost 3 bases and J 5 bases, leaving 11 bases between the germline ends. From germline, CDR1 is MNHEY and CDR2 SMNVEV (reference sequence). This CDR3 comprises 13 residues. This CDR3 is CASSFRATHEQYF. The CDR3 DNA sequence: TGTGCCAGCAGTTTCAGGGCTACACACGAGCAGTACTTC.

The rearrangement joins TRBV29-1 to TRBJ2-2; 14 bases agree with TRBD2. The V gene's germline CDR1 is SQVTM and CDR2 ANQGSEA. This CDR3 is built from 15 residues. V was pared by 6 bases and J by 5 bases, with 5 bases of the junction left unmatched. The CDR3 region has the DNA TGCAGCGTAAAGACTAGCGGGAGGGATACCGGGGAGCTGTTTTTT. Amino acids: CSVKTSGRDTGELFF.

As concerns this clone: In the same sample, other DNA sequences code for this CDR3. V gene TRBV19 combines with J gene TRBJ2-7; TRBD1 matches at 7 bases. The CDR3 length is 15 residues. Per the germline V gene, CDR1 is LNHDA and CDR2 is SQIVND (reference sequence). With V trimmed by 1 base and J by 2 bases, 5 bases remained unmatched. This CDR3 is CASSIAGQEAYEQYF. The CDR3 nucleotides read TGTGCCAGTAGTATAGCAGGACAGGAAGCCTACGAGCAGTACTTC.

V gene TRBV11-2 combines with J gene TRBJ2-7, with D maybe TRBD2 (5 bases). Germline assignment: CDR1 SGHAT and CDR2 FQNNGV. There are 14 residues in the CDR3. V lost 0 bases, J lost 2 bases, and 8 bases lay in between. CDR3 sequence (DNA): TGTGCCAGCAGCTTAGAGATCGGGACCTACGAGCAGTACTTC. Its protein product is CASSLEIGTYEQYF.

This chain joins TRBV15 and TRBJ2-3; 11 bases map to TRBD2. V lost 3 bases, J lost 1 base, and 12 bases stayed unmatched. The CDR3 is made up of 19 amino acids. Germline values: CDR1 LNHNV, CDR2 YYDKDF (reference sequence). CDR3 loop: CATSSGRASGGTGTDTQYF. CDR3 DNA: TGTGCCACCAGCAGTGGGCGGGCTAGCGGGGGGACGGGCACAGATACGCAGTATTTT.

V is TRBV10-3 and J is TRBJ2-7, with a weak D call TRBD1 (6 bases). This CDR3 region has 14 residues. Trimming shortened V by 3 bases and J by 6 bases, and 15 bases separated the two germline ends. The germline V gene has CDR1 ENHRY and CDR2 SYGVKD. The chain's CDR3 is CAISDRGKVVEQYF. The CDR3 nucleotides are TGTGCCATCAGTGACAGGGGAAAGGTCGTCGAGCAGTACTTC.

This chain uses TRBV11-2 with TRBJ1-2, with D possibly TRBD1 on 5 matching bases. The CDR3 is made up of 15 amino acids. The V and J ends lost 1 base and 4 bases respectively, with 13 bases between them. Germline CDR1 is SGHAT and CDR2 is FQNNGV. The CDR3 DNA reads TGTGCCAGCAGCTTAGGGACACCCTATCGCTATGGCTACACCTTC. It is translated as CASSLGTPYRYGYTF.

V and J are TRBV30 and TRBJ1-4; 7 nucleotides align to TRBD1. Trimming removed 1 base from V and 10 bases from J; junction bases left unmatched: 3. The CDR3 is made up of 12 amino acids. Germline loops: CDR1 GTSNPN, CDR2 SVGIG (reference sequence). The CDR3 region is CAWSDGDRKLFF. DNA of the CDR3: TGTGCCTGGAGTGACGGGGACAGAAAACTGTTTTTT.

The V and J genes are TRBV9 and TRBJ2-7, with D possibly TRBD1 on 6 matching bases. CDR1 is SGDLS and CDR2 is YYNGEE in the germline V gene. V was trimmed by 5 bases and J by 4 bases, leaving 22 bases between them. The CDR3 has 16 amino acids. The CDR3 here is CASSRSGTPGTYEQYF. The CDR3 DNA reads TGTGCCAGCAGTCGCTCCGGGACACCTGGCACTTACGAGCAGTACTTC.

This chain joins TRBV27 and TRBJ2-1; no definite D call. CDR3 length: 14 amino acids. Looked up from germline, CDR1 is MNHEY and CDR2 is SMNVEV (reference sequence). V was pared by 5 bases and J by 4 bases, with 12 bases between. As DNA, the CDR3 is TGTGCCAGCAGTCTCCCCGACACTTACAATGAGCAGTTCTTC. Residues: CASSLPDTYNEQFF.

The J gene is TRBJ1-1, the V gene TRBV28; D call uncertain. Germline CDR1 MDHEN, CDR2 SYDVKM. The V end was cut by 1 base, the J end by 5 bases, with 11 bases between. This CDR3 contains 14 residues. CDR3 nucleotides: TGTGCCAGCAGTTTATCGGAGTCCGGTACTGAAGCTTTCTTT. Encoded protein: CASSLSESGTEAFF. The entire variable domain, with the rest obtained from reference TRBV28 and TRBJ1-1, is as follows: DVKVTQSSRYLVKRTGEKVFLECVQDMDHENMFWYRQDPGLGLRLIYFSYDVKMKEKGDIPEGYSVSREKKERFSLILESASTNQTSMYLCASSLSESGTEAFFGQGTRLTVV.

The chain employs TRBV9 and TRBJ2-2; 7 bases line up with TRBD1. The CDR3 covers 15 residues. Germline V gene data show CDR1 as SGDLS and CDR2 as YYNGEE. Trimming removed 0 bases from V and 4 bases from J; junction bases left unmatched: 3. The CDR3 bases are TGTGCCAGCAGCGTAGGACAGGGCCCCACCGGGGAGCTGTTTTTT. As protein: CASSVGQGPTGELFF.

The J gene is TRBJ1-2, the V gene TRBV19; the D gene is possibly TRBD1 (5 bases). The V gene lost 5 bases and the J gene lost 4 bases, with 14 bases spanning the gap. CDR3 length equals 14 residues. Germline values: CDR1 LNHDA, CDR2 SQIVND (reference sequence). The CDR3 DNA reads as TGTGCCAGTAGTCCGCAGGGCAAGGGCTATGGCTACACCTTC. Amino acid sequence: CASSPQGKGYGYTF.

V is TRBV13 and J is TRBJ2-1, with TRBD2 matching 10 bases. Germline-derived CDR1 and CDR2 are PRHDT and FYEKMQ (reference sequence). Unmatched junction bases numbered 9, after V lost 6 bases and J lost 4 bases. The CDR3 is 16 residues long. CDR3 in amino acids: CASSTRTSGVYNEQFF. The CDR3, as DNA: TGTGCCAGCAGTACGAGGACTAGCGGAGTTTACAATGAGCAGTTCTTC.

This CDR3 is CASSPPRDRDYGYTF. CDR3 nucleotide sequence: TGTGCCAGCAGTCCCCCTCGGGACAGGGATTATGGCTACACCTTC. The chain combines TRBV28 with TRBJ1-2; 9 positions match TRBD1. V trimming: 5 bases; J trimming: 5 bases; junction bases outside the gene matches: 9. Germline V gene data show CDR1 as MDHEN and CDR2 as SYDVKM. The CDR3 spans 15 residues.

The chain has TRBV6-5 and TRBJ2-7; unclear D gene. The CDR3 length is 13 residues. Germline loops: CDR1 MNHEY, CDR2 SVGAGI. V lost 2 bases, J lost 5 bases, and 10 bases lay in between. CDR3 loop: CASSYGPTHEQYF. The CDR3 DNA reads TGTGCCAGCAGTTACGGGCCTACCCACGAGCAGTACTTC.

The rearrangement joins TRBV6-1 to TRBJ2-7; D perhaps matches TRBD1 (5 bases). There are 13 residues in the CDR3. Germline V gene sequence: CDR1 MNHNS, CDR2 SASEGT. V was shortened by 7 bases and J by 5 bases, with 15 bases between the two germline ends. In DNA form, the CDR3 reads TGTGCCAGCACGACAGCACTCAGGGACGAGCAGTACTTC. Amino acids: CASTTALRDEQYF.

The chain links TRBV5-1 to TRBJ2-3; 8 bases agree with TRBD1. Germline V lookup: CDR1 SGHRS, CDR2 YFSETQ. The CDR3 runs 15 residues. The J segment lost 3 bases and the V segment lost 4 bases, leaving 7 bases of the junction unmatched. The CDR3 DNA reads TGCGCCAGCAGCCCGGGGACAGGTCAAACAGATACGCAGTATTTT. Translating it yields CASSPGTGQTDTQYF.

The CDR3 loop is CASSYGTGGGETQYF. Here the CDR3 DNA reads TGTGCCAGCAGTTACGGGACGGGAGGTGGAGAGACCCAGTACTTC. This sequence joins TRBV6-6 and TRBJ2-5; 7 bases match TRBD2. V was pared by 2 bases and J by 4 bases, with 7 bases of the junction left unmatched. The CDR3 contains 15 residues. Germline V CDR1 and CDR2: MNHNY, SVGAGI (reference sequence).

CDR3 sequence: CASTAGKGRYEQYF. CDR3 sequence (DNA): TGTGCCAGCACCGCAGGGAAGGGCCGGTACGAGCAGTACTTC. The chain joins TRBV6-6 to TRBJ2-7; TRBD1 is a possible D gene (5 bases). Germline CDR1 reads MNHNY; CDR2 reads SVGAGI (reference sequence). V shed 7 bases and J shed 4 bases, with 17 bases lying between them. The CDR3 extends over 14 amino acids.

This chain joins TRBV11-3 and TRBJ2-1; no firm D call. V lost 1 base and J lost 4, with 2 bases in between. The CDR3 consists of 12 residues. In germline, CDR1 is SGHNT, CDR2 YENEEA. The CDR3 sequence: CASSLVYNEQFF. CDR3 sequence (DNA): TGTGCCAGCAGCTTAGTATACAATGAGCAGTTCTTC.

The chain employs TRBV13 and TRBJ2-7, with 7 nucleotides matching TRBD1. The CDR3 runs 14 residues. With V trimmed by 5 bases and J by 2 bases, 6 bases remained unmatched. Germline V lookup: CDR1 PRHDT, CDR2 FYEKMQ (reference sequence). The CDR3 sequence is CASSPGDSTYEQYF. DNA of the CDR3: TGTGCCAGCAGCCCCGGGGACAGTACCTACGAGCAGTACTTC.

Written as DNA, the CDR3 is TGTGCCACCAGCAGAGTCCTGGGAGGGGCCTCCGGCAATGAGCAGTTCTTC. Translated: CATSRVLGGASGNEQFF. The gene calls are TRBV15 and TRBJ2-1; 7 bases map to TRBD2. V lost 1 base, J lost 6 bases, and 12 bases stayed unmatched. The CDR3 loop spans 17 amino acids. The germline CDR1 and CDR2 sequences are LNHNV and YYDKDF (reference sequence).

The V gene is TRBV9, the J gene TRBJ2-1; 10 bases align to TRBD2. The CDR3 has 17 amino acids. The V gene end was trimmed by 0 bases and the J gene end by 4 bases; junction bases not matched to a gene: 7. Germline CDR1 reads SGDLS; CDR2 reads YYNGEE. The CDR3 nucleotides read TGTGCCAGCAGCGTAGGAGGAGCGGGAGGGTTTTACAATGAGCAGTTCTTC. Translation: CASSVGGAGGFYNEQFF.